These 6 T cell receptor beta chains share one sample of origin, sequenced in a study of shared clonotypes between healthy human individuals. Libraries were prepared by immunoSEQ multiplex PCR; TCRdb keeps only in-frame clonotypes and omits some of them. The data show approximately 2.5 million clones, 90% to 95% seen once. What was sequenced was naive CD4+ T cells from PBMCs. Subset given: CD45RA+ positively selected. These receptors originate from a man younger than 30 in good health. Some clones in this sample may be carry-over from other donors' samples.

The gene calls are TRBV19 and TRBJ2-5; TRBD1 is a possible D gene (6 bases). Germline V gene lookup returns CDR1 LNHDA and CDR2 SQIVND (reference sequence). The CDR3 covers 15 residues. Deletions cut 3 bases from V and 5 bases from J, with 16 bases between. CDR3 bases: TGTGCCAGTAGTATCACAACAGGGTTAGGGGAGACCCAGTACTTC. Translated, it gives CASSITTGLGETQYF.

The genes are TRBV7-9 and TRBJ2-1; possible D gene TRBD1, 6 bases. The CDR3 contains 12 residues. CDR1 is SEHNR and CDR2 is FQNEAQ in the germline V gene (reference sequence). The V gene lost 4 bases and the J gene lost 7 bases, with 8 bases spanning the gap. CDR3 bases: TGTGCCAGCAGCTGGCAGGGGAATGAGCAGTTCTTC. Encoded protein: CASSWQGNEQFF.

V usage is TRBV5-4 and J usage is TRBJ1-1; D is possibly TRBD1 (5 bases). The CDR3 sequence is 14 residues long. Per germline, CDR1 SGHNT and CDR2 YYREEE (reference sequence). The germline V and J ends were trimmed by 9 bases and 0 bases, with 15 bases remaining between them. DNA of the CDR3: TGTGCCATCGAACCCGGGGGGATGAACACTGAAGCTTTCTTT. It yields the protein CAIEPGGMNTEAFF.

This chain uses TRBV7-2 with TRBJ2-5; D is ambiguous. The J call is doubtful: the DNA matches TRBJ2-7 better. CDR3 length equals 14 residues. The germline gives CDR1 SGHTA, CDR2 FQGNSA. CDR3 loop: CASSLAPSVPEQYF. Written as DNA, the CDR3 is TGTGCCAGCAGCTTAGCGCCTTCGGTCCCCGAGCAGTACTTC.

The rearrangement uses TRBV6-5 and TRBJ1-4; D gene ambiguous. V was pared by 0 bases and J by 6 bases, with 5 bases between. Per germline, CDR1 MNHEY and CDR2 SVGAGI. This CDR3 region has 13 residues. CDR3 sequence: CASSYSPDEKLFF. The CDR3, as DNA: TGTGCCAGCAGTTACTCGCCAGATGAAAAACTGTTTTTT.

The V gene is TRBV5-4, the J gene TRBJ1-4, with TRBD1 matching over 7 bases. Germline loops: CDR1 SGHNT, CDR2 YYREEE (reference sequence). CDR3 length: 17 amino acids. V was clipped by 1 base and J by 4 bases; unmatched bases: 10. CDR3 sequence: CASSLRVQRGHNEKLFF. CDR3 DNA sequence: TGTGCCAGCAGCTTGAGGGTCCAAAGGGGGCATAATGAAAAACTGTTTTTT.